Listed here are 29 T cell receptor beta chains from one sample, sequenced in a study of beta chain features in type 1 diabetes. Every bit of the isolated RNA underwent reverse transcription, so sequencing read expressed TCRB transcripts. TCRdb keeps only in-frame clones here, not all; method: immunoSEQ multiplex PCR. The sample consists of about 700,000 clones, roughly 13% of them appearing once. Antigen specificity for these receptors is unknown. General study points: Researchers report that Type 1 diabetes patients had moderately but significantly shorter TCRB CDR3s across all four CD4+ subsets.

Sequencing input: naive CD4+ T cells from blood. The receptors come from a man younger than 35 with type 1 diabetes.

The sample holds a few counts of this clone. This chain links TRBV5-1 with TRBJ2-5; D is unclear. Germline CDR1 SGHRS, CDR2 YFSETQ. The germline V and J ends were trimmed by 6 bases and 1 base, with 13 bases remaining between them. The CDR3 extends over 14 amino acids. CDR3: CASTSISLQETQYF. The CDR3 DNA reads TGCGCCAGCACGTCCATTAGCCTCCAAGAGACCCAGTACTTC. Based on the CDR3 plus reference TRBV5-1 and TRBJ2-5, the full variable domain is KAGVTQTPRYLIKTRGQQVTLSCSPISGHRSVSWYQQTPGQGLQFLFEYFSETQRNKGNFPGRFSGRQFSNSRSEMNVSTLELGDSALYLCASTSISLQETQYFGPGTRLLVL.

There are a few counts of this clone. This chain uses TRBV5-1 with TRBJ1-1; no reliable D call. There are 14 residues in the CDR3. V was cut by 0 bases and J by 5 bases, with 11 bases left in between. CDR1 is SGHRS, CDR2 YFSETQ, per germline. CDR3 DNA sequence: TGCGCCAGCAGCTTGGCTGGGGATGGTACTGAAGCTTTCTTT. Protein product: CASSLAGDGTEAFF.

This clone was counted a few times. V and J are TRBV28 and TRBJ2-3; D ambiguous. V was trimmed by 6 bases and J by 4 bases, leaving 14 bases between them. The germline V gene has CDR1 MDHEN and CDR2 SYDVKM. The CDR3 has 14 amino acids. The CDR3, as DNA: TGTGCCAGCAGCCCAGGCCCCATCCCAGATACGCAGTATTTT. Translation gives CASSPGPIPDTQYF. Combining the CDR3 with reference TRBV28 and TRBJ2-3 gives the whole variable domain DVKVTQSSRYLVKRTGEKVFLECVQDMDHENMFWYRQDPGLGLRLIYFSYDVKMKEKGDIPEGYSVSREKKERFSLILESASTNQTSMYLCASSPGPIPDTQYFGPGTRLTVL.

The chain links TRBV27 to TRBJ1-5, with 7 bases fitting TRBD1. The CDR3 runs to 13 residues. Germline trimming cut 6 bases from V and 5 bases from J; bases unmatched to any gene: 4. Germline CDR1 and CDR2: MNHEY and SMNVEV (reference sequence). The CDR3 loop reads CASSQTGHQPQHF. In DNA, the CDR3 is TGTGCCAGCAGCCAGACAGGGCATCAGCCCCAGCATTTT.

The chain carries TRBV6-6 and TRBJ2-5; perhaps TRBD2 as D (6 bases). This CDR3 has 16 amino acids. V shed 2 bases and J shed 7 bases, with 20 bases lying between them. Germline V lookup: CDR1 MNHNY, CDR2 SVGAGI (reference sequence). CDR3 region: CASSYGGAPGKVTQYF. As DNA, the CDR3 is TGTGCCAGCAGTTACGGCGGGGCTCCGGGCAAGGTGACCCAGTACTTC.

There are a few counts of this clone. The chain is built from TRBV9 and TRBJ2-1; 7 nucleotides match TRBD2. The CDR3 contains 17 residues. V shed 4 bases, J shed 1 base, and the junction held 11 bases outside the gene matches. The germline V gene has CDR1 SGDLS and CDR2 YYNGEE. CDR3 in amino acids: CASSSLAASFSYNEQFF. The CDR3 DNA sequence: TGTGCCAGCAGCTCTCTAGCGGCCTCTTTTTCCTACAATGAGCAGTTCTTC.

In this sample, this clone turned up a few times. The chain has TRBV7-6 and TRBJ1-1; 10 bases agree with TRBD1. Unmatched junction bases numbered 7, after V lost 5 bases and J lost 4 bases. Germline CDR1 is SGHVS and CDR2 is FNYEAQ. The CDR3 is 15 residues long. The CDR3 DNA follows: TGTGCCAGCAGCCCCTCGACAGGGGGCGGCACTGAAGCTTTCTTT. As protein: CASSPSTGGGTEAFF. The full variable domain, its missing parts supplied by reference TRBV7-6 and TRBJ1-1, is GAGVSQSPRYKVTKRGQDVALRCDPISGHVSLYWYRQALGQGPEFLTYFNYEAQQDKSGLPNDRFSAERPEGSISTLTIQRTEQRDSAMYRCASSPSTGGGTEAFFGQGTRLTVV.

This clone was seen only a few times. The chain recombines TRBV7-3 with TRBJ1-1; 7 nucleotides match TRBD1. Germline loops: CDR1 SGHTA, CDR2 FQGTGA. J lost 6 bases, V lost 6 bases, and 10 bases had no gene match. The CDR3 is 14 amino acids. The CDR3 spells CASSTDREVAEAFF. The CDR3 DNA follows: TGTGCCAGCAGTACCGACAGGGAGGTGGCTGAAGCTTTCTTT.

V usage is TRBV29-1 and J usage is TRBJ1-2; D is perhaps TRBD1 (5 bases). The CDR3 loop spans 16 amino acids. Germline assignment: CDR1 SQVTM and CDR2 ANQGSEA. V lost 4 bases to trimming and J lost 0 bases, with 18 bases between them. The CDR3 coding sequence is TGCAGCGTTGGGGTAGGGACCATACCCACTAACTATGGCTACACCTTC. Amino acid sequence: CSVGVGTIPTNYGYTF.

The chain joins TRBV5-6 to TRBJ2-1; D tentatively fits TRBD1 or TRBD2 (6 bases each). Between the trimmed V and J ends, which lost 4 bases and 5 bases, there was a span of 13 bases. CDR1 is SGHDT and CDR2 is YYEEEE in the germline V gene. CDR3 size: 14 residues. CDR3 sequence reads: CASSPGGLDNEQFF. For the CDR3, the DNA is TGTGCCAGCAGCCCTGGGGGGCTCGACAATGAGCAGTTCTTC. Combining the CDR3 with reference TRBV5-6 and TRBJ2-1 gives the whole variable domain DAGVTQSPTHLIKTRGQQVTLRCSPKSGHDTVSWYQQALGQGPQFIFQYYEEEERQRGNFPDRFSGHQFPNYSSELNVNALLLGDSALYLCASSPGGLDNEQFFGPGTRLTVL.

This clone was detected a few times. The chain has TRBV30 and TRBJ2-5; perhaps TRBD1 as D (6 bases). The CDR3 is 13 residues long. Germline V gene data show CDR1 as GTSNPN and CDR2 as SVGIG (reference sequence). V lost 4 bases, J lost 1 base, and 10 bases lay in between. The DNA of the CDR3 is TGTGCCTGGACCCCGGACAGCCAAGAGACCCAGTACTTC. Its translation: CAWTPDSQETQYF.

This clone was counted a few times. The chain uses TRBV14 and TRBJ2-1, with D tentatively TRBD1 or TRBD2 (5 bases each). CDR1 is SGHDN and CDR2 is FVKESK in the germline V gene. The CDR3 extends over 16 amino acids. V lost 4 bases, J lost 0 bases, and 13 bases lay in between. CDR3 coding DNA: TGTGCCAGCAGCCCCCGGGACCTTAGCTCCTACAATGAGCAGTTCTTC. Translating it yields CASSPRDLSSYNEQFF.

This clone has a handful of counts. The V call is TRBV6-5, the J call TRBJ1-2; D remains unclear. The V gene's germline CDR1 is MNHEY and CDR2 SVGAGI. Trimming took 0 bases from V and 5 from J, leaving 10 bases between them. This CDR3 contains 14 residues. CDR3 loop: CASSYSIWDYGYTF. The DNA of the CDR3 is TGTGCCAGCAGTTACTCTATCTGGGATTATGGCTACACCTTC.

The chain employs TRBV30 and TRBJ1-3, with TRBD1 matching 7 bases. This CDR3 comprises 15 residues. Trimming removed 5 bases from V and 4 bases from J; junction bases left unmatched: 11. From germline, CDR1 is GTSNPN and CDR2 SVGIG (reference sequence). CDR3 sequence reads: CAWASPTGLGNTIYF. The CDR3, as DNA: TGTGCCTGGGCCTCTCCGACAGGGTTGGGAAACACCATATATTTT.

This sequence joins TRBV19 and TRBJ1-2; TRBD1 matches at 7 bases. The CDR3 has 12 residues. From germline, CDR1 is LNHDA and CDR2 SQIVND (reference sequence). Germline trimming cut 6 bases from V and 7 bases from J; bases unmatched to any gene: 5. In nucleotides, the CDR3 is TGTGCCAGTAGCAACAGGGGATTTGGCTACACCTTC. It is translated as CASSNRGFGYTF.

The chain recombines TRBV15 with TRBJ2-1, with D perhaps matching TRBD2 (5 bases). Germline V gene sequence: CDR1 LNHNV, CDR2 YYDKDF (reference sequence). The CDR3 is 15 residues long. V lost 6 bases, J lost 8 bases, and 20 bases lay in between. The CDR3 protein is CATSIDLDWADEQFF. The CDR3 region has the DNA TGTGCCACCAGTATTGACCTGGACTGGGCGGATGAGCAGTTCTTC.

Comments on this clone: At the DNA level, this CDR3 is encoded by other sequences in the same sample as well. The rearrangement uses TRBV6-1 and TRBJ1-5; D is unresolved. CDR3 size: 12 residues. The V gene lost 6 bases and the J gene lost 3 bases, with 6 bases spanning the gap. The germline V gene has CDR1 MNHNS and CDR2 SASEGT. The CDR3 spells CASRGFNQPQHF. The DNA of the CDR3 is TGTGCCAGCAGGGGGTTCAATCAGCCCCAGCATTTT.

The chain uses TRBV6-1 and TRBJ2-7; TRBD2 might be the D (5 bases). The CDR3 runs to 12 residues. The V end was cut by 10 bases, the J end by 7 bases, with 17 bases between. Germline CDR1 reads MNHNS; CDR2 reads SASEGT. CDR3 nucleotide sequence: TGTGCCACCGTACTTCCGGGGAGTGAGCAGTACTTC. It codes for CATVLPGSEQYF.

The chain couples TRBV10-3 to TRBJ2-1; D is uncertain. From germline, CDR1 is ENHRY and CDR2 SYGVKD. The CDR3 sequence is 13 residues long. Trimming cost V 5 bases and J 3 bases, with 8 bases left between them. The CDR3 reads CAISSGSYNEQFF. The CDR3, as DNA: TGTGCCATCAGTTCGGGCAGCTACAATGAGCAGTTCTTC.

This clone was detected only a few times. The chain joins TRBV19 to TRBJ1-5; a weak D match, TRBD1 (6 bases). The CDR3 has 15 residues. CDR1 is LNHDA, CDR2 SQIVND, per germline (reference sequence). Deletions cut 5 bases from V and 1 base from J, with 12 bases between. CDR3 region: CASSRTAGSNQPQHF. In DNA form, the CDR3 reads TGTGCCAGTAGTCGGACAGCAGGGAGCAATCAGCCCCAGCATTTT.

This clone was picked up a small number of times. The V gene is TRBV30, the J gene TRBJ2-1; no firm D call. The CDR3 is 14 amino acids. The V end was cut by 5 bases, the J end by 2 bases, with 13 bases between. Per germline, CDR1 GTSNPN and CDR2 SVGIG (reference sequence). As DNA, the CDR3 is TGTGCCTGGGGTCCGGCTAGGGCCTACAATGAGCAGTTCTTC. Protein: CAWGPARAYNEQFF.

The DNA of the CDR3 is TGTGCCAGCAGTTACCAGGGACAGGGGATGCCAGATACGCAGTATTTT. Translating gives CASSYQGQGMPDTQYF. This rearrangement joins TRBV6-5 to TRBJ2-3; 10 bases map to TRBD1. This CDR3 region has 16 residues. CDR1 is MNHEY and CDR2 is SVGAGI in the germline V gene. J was trimmed by 4 bases and V by 2 bases; bases with no gene match: 6.

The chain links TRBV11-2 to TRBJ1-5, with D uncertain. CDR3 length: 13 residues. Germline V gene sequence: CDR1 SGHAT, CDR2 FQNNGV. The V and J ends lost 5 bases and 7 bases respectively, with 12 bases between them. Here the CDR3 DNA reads TGTGCCAGCAGCCTCCGGCTGGGGCAGCCCCAGCATTTT. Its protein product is CASSLRLGQPQHF.

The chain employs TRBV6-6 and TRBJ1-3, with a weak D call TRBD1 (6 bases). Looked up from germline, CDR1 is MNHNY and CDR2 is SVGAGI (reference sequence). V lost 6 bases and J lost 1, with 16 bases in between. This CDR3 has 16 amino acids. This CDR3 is CASSQPGHPSGNTIYF. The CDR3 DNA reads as TGTGCCAGCAGCCAACCGGGACACCCGTCTGGAAACACCATATATTTT.

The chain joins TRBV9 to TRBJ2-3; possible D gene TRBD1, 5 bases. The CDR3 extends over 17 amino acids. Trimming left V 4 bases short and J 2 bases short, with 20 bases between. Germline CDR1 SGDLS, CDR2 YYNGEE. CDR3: CASSPTWSTASTDTQYF. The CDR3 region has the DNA TGTGCCAGCAGCCCCACTTGGTCGACAGCCTCCACAGATACGCAGTATTTT.

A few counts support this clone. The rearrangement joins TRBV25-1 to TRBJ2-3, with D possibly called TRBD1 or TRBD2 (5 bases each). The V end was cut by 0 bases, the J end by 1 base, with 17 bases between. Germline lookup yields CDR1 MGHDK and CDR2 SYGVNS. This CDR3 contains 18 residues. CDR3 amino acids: CASSEYWTGTPGTDTQYF. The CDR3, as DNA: TGTGCCAGCAGTGAATATTGGACGGGGACCCCCGGCACAGATACGCAGTATTTT.

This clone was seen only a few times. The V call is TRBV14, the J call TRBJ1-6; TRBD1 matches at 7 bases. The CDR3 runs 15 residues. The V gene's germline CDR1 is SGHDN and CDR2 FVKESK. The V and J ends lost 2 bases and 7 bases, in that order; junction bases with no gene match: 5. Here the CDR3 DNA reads TGTGCCAGCAGCCAACAGGCAGGGGGGAATTCACCCCTCCACTTT. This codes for CASSQQAGGNSPLHF.

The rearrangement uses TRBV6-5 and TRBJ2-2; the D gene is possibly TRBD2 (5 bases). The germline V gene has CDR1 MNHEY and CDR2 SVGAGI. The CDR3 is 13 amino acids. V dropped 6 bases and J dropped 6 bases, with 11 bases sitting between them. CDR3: CASSPRRAGELFF. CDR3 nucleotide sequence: TGTGCCAGCAGCCCCAGGCGGGCCGGGGAGCTGTTTTTT.

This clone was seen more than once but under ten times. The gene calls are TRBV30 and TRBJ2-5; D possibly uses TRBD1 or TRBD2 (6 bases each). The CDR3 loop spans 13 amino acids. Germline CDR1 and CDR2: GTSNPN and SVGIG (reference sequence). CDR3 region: CAFTRGPGETQYF. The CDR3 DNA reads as TGTGCTTTTACTCGGGGGCCTGGGGAGACCCAGTACTTC.